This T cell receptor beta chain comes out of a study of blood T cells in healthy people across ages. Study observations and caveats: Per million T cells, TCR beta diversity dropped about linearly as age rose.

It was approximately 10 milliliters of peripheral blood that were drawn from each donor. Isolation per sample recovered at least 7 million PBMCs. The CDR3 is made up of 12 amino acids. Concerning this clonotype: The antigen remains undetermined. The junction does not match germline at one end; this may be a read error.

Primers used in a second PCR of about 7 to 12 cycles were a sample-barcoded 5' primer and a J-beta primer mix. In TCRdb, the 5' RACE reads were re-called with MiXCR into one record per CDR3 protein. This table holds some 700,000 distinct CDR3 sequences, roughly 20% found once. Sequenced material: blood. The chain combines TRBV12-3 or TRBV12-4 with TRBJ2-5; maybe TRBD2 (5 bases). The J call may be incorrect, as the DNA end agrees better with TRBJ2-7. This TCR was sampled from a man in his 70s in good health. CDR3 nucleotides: TGCGCCAGCAGCCCCGGGGCCTACGAGCAGTACTTC. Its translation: CASSPGAYEQYF.